One T cell receptor beta chain is described in this entry. Its antigen is not identified. Within Nashville, Tennessee resided all donors, each a Caucasian adult. The sample is drawn from a study of shared clonotypes between healthy human individuals. Measured with immunoSEQ multiplex PCR; TCRdb has only the in-frame clones, and not every one. The table includes about 2 million clones, 85% to 95% detected once. Deletions cut 3 bases from V and 7 bases from J, with 14 bases between. In germline, CDR1 is SGDLS, CDR2 YYNGEE. The CDR3 runs to 14 residues. Study-wide results and limits: Rarefaction showed sorted-subset sequencing was incomplete despite large depth. Collection of samples was limited to blood; tissue repertoires likely differ.

The chain links TRBV9 to TRBJ2-1; D not resolved. The specimen sequenced was naive CD4+ T cells sorted from blood. The subset was: CD45RA+ positively selected. The TCR originated in a man younger than 30 in good health. The CDR3 sequence is CASSGALRRNEQFF. The CDR3 DNA reads TGTGCCAGCAGCGGGGCCCTAAGAAGGAATGAGCAGTTCTTC. Looking up the rest from reference TRBV9 and TRBJ2-1 gives the full variable domain: DSGVTQTPKHLITATGQRVTLRCSPRSGDLSVYWYQQSLDQGLQFLIQYYNGEERAKGNILERFSAQQFPDLHSELNLSSLELGDSALYFCASSGALRRNEQFFGPGTRLTVL.